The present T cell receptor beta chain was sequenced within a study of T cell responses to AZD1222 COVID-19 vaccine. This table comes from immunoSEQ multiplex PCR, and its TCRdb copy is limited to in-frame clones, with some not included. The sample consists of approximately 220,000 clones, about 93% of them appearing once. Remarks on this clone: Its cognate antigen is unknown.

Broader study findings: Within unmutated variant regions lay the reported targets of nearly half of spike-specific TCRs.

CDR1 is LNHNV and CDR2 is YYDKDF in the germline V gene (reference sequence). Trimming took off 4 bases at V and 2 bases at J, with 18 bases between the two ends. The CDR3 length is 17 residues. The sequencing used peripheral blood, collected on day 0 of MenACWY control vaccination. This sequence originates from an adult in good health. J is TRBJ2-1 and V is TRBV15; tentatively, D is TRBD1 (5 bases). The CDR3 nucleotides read TGTGCCACCAGCATCCGGGTGGGCAGGGCAACCTACAATGAGCAGTTCTTC. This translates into CATSIRVGRATYNEQFF.